These 18 T cell receptor beta chains originate from one sample sequenced in a study of cytomegalovirus exposure and HLA in healthy donors. Sequencing used immunoSEQ multiplex PCR; TCRdb keeps in-frame clones, though not all of them. Altogether over 70,000 clones are present, 94% being singletons, with the ten largest covering roughly 0.63%. The sample comprised PBMCs. These TCRs come from a woman younger than 35 in good health and CMV-seronegative.

The chain is built from TRBV4-3 and TRBJ1-2, with TRBD1 matching 7 bases. Per germline, CDR1 LGHNA and CDR2 YSLEER. The length of the CDR3 is 17 residues. Trimming at V came to 1 base and at J to 0 bases, leaving 8 bases not matched to a gene. CDR3 loop: CASSQVGRGAANYGYTF. In DNA form, the CDR3 reads TGCGCCAGCAGCCAAGTGGGCAGGGGGGCGGCTAACTATGGCTACACCTTC.

This clone was observed once. The V call is TRBV6-1, the J call TRBJ1-1, with D perhaps matching TRBD1 (6 bases). The germline CDR1 and CDR2 sequences are MNHNS and SASEGT. The CDR3 extends over 15 amino acids. V lost 7 bases, J lost 4 bases, and 19 bases lay in between. This CDR3 reads CASTPQGQRLTEAFF. CDR3 in DNA: TGTGCCAGCACGCCCCAGGGGCAGAGGCTCACTGAAGCTTTCTTT.

The V and J genes are TRBV25-1 and TRBJ1-4; unclear D gene. The CDR3 extends over 16 amino acids. CDR1 MGHDK and CDR2 SYGVNS come from the germline V gene. V was shortened by 4 bases and J by 5 bases, with 17 bases between the two germline ends. DNA for the CDR3: TGTGCCAGCAGTGGGATCGCCGGGATGGGGAATGAAAAACTGTTTTTT. Residues: CASSGIAGMGNEKLFF.

The chain recombines TRBV7-8 with TRBJ2-7, with TRBD1 identical over 7 bases. V dropped 1 base and J dropped 9; count of bases not matched to a gene: 15. The CDR3 length is 16 residues. CDR1 is SGHVS, CDR2 FQNEAQ, per germline. CDR3 DNA sequence: TGTGCCAGCAGCTTAGGAGTACTCCCGACAGGGATATGGCAGTACTTC. It yields the protein CASSLGVLPTGIWQYF.

The V call is TRBV28, the J call TRBJ1-5; 7 bases fit TRBD1. Trimming cost V 7 bases and J 0 bases; bases outside gene matches: 15. This CDR3 spans 18 amino acids. Germline CDR1 reads MDHEN; CDR2 reads SYDVKM. CDR3 amino acids: CASNGNRDRLYSNQPQHF. CDR3 coding DNA: TGTGCCAGCAATGGGAACCGGGACAGACTATATAGCAATCAGCCCCAGCATTTT. Full variable domain (missing parts from reference TRBV28 and TRBJ1-5): DVKVTQSSRYLVKRTGEKVFLECVQDMDHENMFWYRQDPGLGLRLIYFSYDVKMKEKGDIPEGYSVSREKKERFSLILESASTNQTSMYLCASNGNRDRLYSNQPQHFGDGTRLSIL.

The chain recombines TRBV5-6 with TRBJ1-2, with 8 bases matching TRBD1. The CDR3 has 14 amino acids. V shed 6 bases, J shed 8 bases, and the junction held 12 bases outside the gene matches. The germline gives CDR1 SGHDT, CDR2 YYEEEE. The CDR3 spells CASIFSDRVNGYTF. The CDR3 DNA sequence: TGTGCCAGCATCTTTTCGGACAGGGTAAACGGCTACACCTTC.

The gene calls are TRBV11-1 and TRBJ2-3; 10 bases align to TRBD1. The CDR3 runs to 16 residues. Germline V gene lookup returns CDR1 SGHAT and CDR2 FQDESV (reference sequence). With 9 bases clipped from V and 2 bases from J, the junction kept 11 bases outside the gene matches. The chain's CDR3 is CASLPGDRGDTDTQYF. As DNA, the CDR3 is TGTGCCAGTCTCCCTGGGGACAGGGGCGACACAGATACGCAGTATTTT.

This chain links TRBV9 with TRBJ2-3, with 10 bases lining up with TRBD2. Germline V gene lookup returns CDR1 SGDLS and CDR2 YYNGEE. This CDR3 region has 16 residues. V shed 4 bases and J 6 bases; nucleotides not matched to a gene: 11. This CDR3 reads CASSLRRSGGVDTQYF. CDR3 bases: TGTGCCAGCAGCCTCCGAAGGAGCGGGGGGGTGGATACGCAGTATTTT. The full variable domain, completed using reference TRBV9 and TRBJ2-3, is DSGVTQTPKHLITATGQRVTLRCSPRSGDLSVYWYQQSLDQGLQFLIQYYNGEERAKGNILERFSAQQFPDLHSELNLSSLELGDSALYFCASSLRRSGGVDTQYFGPGTRLTVL.

This clone has only one observation. This chain connects TRBV10-3 to TRBJ1-2; D might be TRBD1 (6 bases). Germline assignment: CDR1 ENHRY and CDR2 SYGVKD. This CDR3 region has 14 residues. V lost 11 bases to trimming and J lost 0 bases, with 16 bases between them. The CDR3 reads CAVGTPESNYGYTF. The CDR3 DNA sequence: TGTGCCGTTGGGACACCTGAATCTAACTATGGCTACACCTTC.

This chain uses TRBV27 with TRBJ1-1; unclear D gene. The V and J ends lost 2 bases and 6 bases respectively, with 10 bases between them. This CDR3 contains 13 residues. CDR1 and CDR2 from the germline V gene are MNHEY and SMNVEV (reference sequence). The DNA for the CDR3 is TGTGCCAGCAGTTTACGGAGCGTCGCTGAAGCTTTCTTT. Its translation: CASSLRSVAEAFF.

CDR3 residues: CASSVGIGQGHQPQHF. In nucleotides, the CDR3 is TGTGCCAGCAGCGTAGGCATTGGGCAGGGCCATCAGCCCCAGCATTTT. The chain recombines TRBV9 with TRBJ1-5, with TRBD1 as a possible D gene (5 bases). The CDR3 totals 16 residues. Germline assignment: CDR1 SGDLS and CDR2 YYNGEE. Trimming cost V 0 bases and J 5 bases, with 15 bases left between them.

V is TRBV30 and J is TRBJ2-1, with D possibly being TRBD2 (5 bases). The CDR3 extends over 12 amino acids. From germline, CDR1 is GTSNPN and CDR2 SVGIG (reference sequence). Between the trimmed V and J ends, which lost 0 bases and 15 bases, there was a span of 15 bases. The CDR3 protein is CAWSVSGVHMFF. CDR3 DNA sequence: TGTGCCTGGAGTGTAAGCGGAGTACATATGTTCTTC. The complete variable domain, with remaining parts taken from reference TRBV30 and TRBJ2-1, reads SQTIHQWPATLVQPVGSPLSLECTVEGTSNPNLYWYRQAAGRGLQLLFYSVGIGQISSEVPQNLSASRPQDRQFILSSKKLLLSDSGFYLCAWSVSGVHMFFGPGTRLTVL.

The V and J genes are TRBV11-3 and TRBJ2-2; D gene unclear. V lost 4 bases and J lost 6, with 6 bases in between. The CDR3 is 12 amino acids. Germline V gene data show CDR1 as SGHNT and CDR2 as YENEEA. CDR3 DNA sequence: TGTGCCAGCAGCTCGGTATCCGGGGAGCTGTTTTTT. Protein: CASSSVSGELFF.

This clone was observed a handful of times. This chain uses TRBV11-3 with TRBJ2-7; D is uncertain. Germline CDR1 reads SGHNT; CDR2 reads YENEEA. This CDR3 has 12 residues. Trimming shortened V by 3 bases and J by 8 bases, and 11 bases separated the two germline ends. CDR3 in amino acids: CASSFQTGKQYF. The CDR3 nucleotides read TGTGCCAGCAGCTTCCAGACGGGTAAGCAGTACTTC.

This rearrangement joins TRBV5-1 to TRBJ1-6, with a tentative D call TRBD1 (5 bases). The germline V gene encodes CDR1 SGHRS and CDR2 YFSETQ. The CDR3 loop spans 15 amino acids. V lost 7 bases and J 0 bases, leaving 11 bases between the germline ends. CDR3: CASSGQSSYNSPLHF. The DNA for the CDR3 is TGCGCCAGCTCAGGGCAGAGCTCCTATAATTCACCCCTCCACTTT.

The V call is TRBV30, the J call TRBJ1-2, with 10 bases aligning to TRBD1. The CDR3 covers 13 residues. The junction had 5 bases not matched to a gene; V was cut back by 4 bases and J by 6 bases. CDR1 and CDR2 from the germline V gene are GTSNPN and SVGIG (reference sequence). The CDR3 region is CAWTPGQGNGYTF. The CDR3 DNA follows: TGTGCCTGGACACCGGGACAGGGGAATGGCTACACCTTC.

The chain uses TRBV30 and TRBJ2-3, with TRBD2 identical over 11 bases. The V and J ends lost 5 bases and 7 bases, in that order; junction bases with no gene match: 14. Germline V gene lookup returns CDR1 GTSNPN and CDR2 SVGIG (reference sequence). CDR3 length: 16 amino acids. CDR3 in DNA: TGTGCCTGGGCCAGGGCTTATAGCGGGGGGGCGTATACGCAGTATTTT. It yields the protein CAWARAYSGGAYTQYF.

The rearrangement uses TRBV25-1 and TRBJ2-1; D is uncertain. Per the germline V gene, CDR1 is MGHDK and CDR2 is SYGVNS. Deletions cut 1 base from V and 6 bases from J, with 7 bases between. The CDR3 covers 13 residues. The chain's CDR3 is CASSESIRNEQFF. The CDR3 coding sequence is TGTGCCAGCAGTGAATCTATCCGCAATGAGCAGTTCTTC.